The 13 T cell receptor beta chains below come from one sample, sequenced in a study of blood T cell repertoires in COVID-19. Libraries were prepared by immunoSEQ multiplex PCR; TCRdb keeps only in-frame clonotypes and omits some of them. The sample shows about 400,000 clones, about 89% of them seen only once. Sequencing was done on a sample of PBMCs or T cells enriched from blood (not recorded which). Receptor source: a man aged 40-49 years in a cohort exposed to, infected with or recovered from COVID-19 (not recorded which).

This chain joins TRBV6-5 and TRBJ1-5; possible D gene TRBD1, 5 bases. Germline V gives CDR1 MNHEY, CDR2 SVGAGI. V was cut by 8 bases and J by 5 bases, with 16 bases left in between. This CDR3 has 14 amino acids. CDR3 sequence (DNA): TGTGCCAGCGTTTGGACGGGGGGGTATCAGCCCCAGCATTTT. This sequence encodes CASVWTGGYQPQHF.

The chain is built from TRBV30 and TRBJ2-7; 10 bases align to TRBD1. Germline loops: CDR1 GTSNPN, CDR2 SVGIG (reference sequence). CDR3 length: 14 residues. V dropped 2 bases and J dropped 4; count of bases not matched to a gene: 5. The CDR3, as DNA: TGTGCCTGGAGTCGACAGGGGGCCTTGTACGAGCAGTACTTC. It translates to CAWSRQGALYEQYF.

This clone showed up many times. V gene TRBV19 combines with J gene TRBJ2-1; 9 bases fit TRBD2. There are 17 residues in the CDR3. Germline values: CDR1 LNHDA, CDR2 SQIVND (reference sequence). With V trimmed by 6 bases and J by 3 bases, 12 bases remained unmatched. The DNA of the CDR3 is TGTGCCAGTAGCAAGCGTAGCGGGAGTCCCAACTACAATGAGCAGTTCTTC. Translating it yields CASSKRSGSPNYNEQFF.

The chain carries TRBV6-5 and TRBJ1-1; TRBD1 agrees at 9 bases. The CDR3 contains 14 residues. In germline, CDR1 is MNHEY, CDR2 SVGAGI. V was clipped by 5 bases and J by 11 bases; unmatched bases: 12. The CDR3 DNA sequence: TGTGCCAGCAGTCCGGGACAGGGAATTTTTCGGGCTTTCTTT. Its protein product is CASSPGQGIFRAFF.

This chain connects TRBV15 to TRBJ1-1; the D gene is possibly TRBD1 (5 bases). In germline, CDR1 is LNHNV, CDR2 YYDKDF (reference sequence). The CDR3 runs 14 residues. With 1 base removed from V and 4 bases from J, the gap between germline ends came to 10 bases. This chain's CDR3 is CATSRGGASTEAFF. CDR3 nucleotides: TGTGCCACCAGCAGAGGCGGGGCATCCACTGAAGCTTTCTTT.

The gene calls are TRBV10-3 and TRBJ1-1, with 7 positions matching TRBD1. The CDR3 spans 14 residues. Germline trimming cut 6 bases from V and 1 base from J; bases unmatched to any gene: 5. Germline V CDR1 and CDR2: ENHRY, SYGVKD. In DNA form, the CDR3 reads TGTGCCATCAGAGTTTGGGACAGGAACACTGAAGCTTTCTTT. This translates into CAIRVWDRNTEAFF.

This chain uses TRBV19 with TRBJ2-3; 11 bases agree with TRBD2. V gave up 6 bases and J gave up 0 bases; unmatched junction bases: 5. The CDR3 is made up of 16 amino acids. Germline CDR1 is LNHDA and CDR2 is SQIVND (reference sequence). The CDR3 DNA reads as TGTGCCAGTAGAAAGGGACTAGCGGATAGCACAGATACGCAGTATTTT. It specifies CASRKGLADSTDTQYF.

This sequence joins TRBV5-6 and TRBJ2-2, with D tentatively TRBD2 (5 bases). Germline CDR1 SGHDT, CDR2 YYEEEE. Trimming removed 0 bases at V and 6 bases at J, with 9 bases between. This CDR3 comprises 14 residues. DNA for the CDR3: TGTGCCAGCAGCTTGGGGAGGCTCGCCGGGGAGCTGTTTTTT. It codes for CASSLGRLAGELFF.

The chain couples TRBV6-1 to TRBJ1-5, with 10 bases fitting TRBD1. With 3 bases clipped from V and 7 bases from J, the junction kept 6 bases outside the gene matches. CDR1 and CDR2 from the germline V gene are MNHNS and SASEGT. The CDR3 has 15 residues. CDR3 residues: CASSDRDRGDQPQHF. In DNA form, the CDR3 reads TGTGCCAGCAGTGACAGGGACAGGGGTGACCAGCCCCAGCATTTT.

The J gene is TRBJ2-7, the V gene TRBV5-4; 10 bases are shared with TRBD2. V lost 4 bases and J lost 4; bases outside the gene matches: 11. The germline CDR1 and CDR2 sequences are SGHNT and YYREEE (reference sequence). The CDR3 covers 16 residues. The CDR3 sequence is CASSPVSGRAGYEQYF. Written as DNA, the CDR3 is TGTGCCAGCAGCCCAGTGAGCGGGAGGGCCGGTTACGAGCAGTACTTC.

The V and J genes are TRBV7-9 and TRBJ1-2; 11 positions agree with TRBD1. The CDR3 is 15 amino acids. CDR1 and CDR2 (germline): SEHNR, FQNEAQ (reference sequence). Unmatched junction bases numbered 4, after V lost 5 bases and J lost 2 bases. CDR3 bases: TGTGCCAGCAGCATTGGGACAGGGGGGAACTATGGCTACACCTTC. Its translation: CASSIGTGGNYGYTF.

V is TRBV18 and J is TRBJ2-7, with TRBD2 matching 9 bases. V dropped 3 bases and J dropped 4; count of bases not matched to a gene: 10. CDR3 size: 16 residues. Germline-derived CDR1 and CDR2 are KGHSH and LQKENI. CDR3 sequence: CASSPFSGSINYEQYF. The DNA for the CDR3 is TGTGCCAGCTCACCTTTTAGCGGGAGTATTAATTACGAGCAGTACTTC.

The chain has TRBV27 and TRBJ2-2; 13 bases map to TRBD2. Germline assignment: CDR1 MNHEY and CDR2 SMNVEV (reference sequence). This CDR3 spans 17 amino acids. V was clipped by 2 bases and J by 3 bases; unmatched bases: 3. CDR3 sequence: CASSLRGLAGYTGELFF. Here the CDR3 DNA reads TGTGCCAGCAGTTTACGGGGACTAGCGGGATACACCGGGGAGCTGTTTTTT.